This is a list of T cell receptor beta chains from one sample in a study of OX40 agonist ivuxolimab in advanced cancers. Libraries were prepared by immunoSEQ multiplex PCR; TCRdb keeps only in-frame clonotypes and omits some of them. In the table there are approximately 34,000 clones, 81% of which are singletons. This specimen was CD4+ or CD8+ T cells sorted from blood, taken in a trial of the OX40 agonist ivuxolimab. The receptors here all came from an adult with an advanced solid tumor such as melanoma, head and neck, liver or kidney cancer. Each CDR3 is given with its conserved first and last residue. A D gene is named only where the DNA matches it firmly. Expanded clones get a size class; other rows say once, few or many, or leave the size out.

D: -
J: TRBJ1-2
size: -
V: TRBV6-5
length: 13
CDR3: CASSPPGEDGYTF
DNA: TGTGCCAGCAGCCCCCCCGGGGAGGATGGCTACACCTTC

D: -
J: TRBJ1-6
size: -
V: TRBV30
length: 13
CDR3: CAWRDGRNSPLHF
DNA: TGTGCCTGGAGGGACGGGCGTAATTCACCCCTCCACTTT

D: -
J: TRBJ1-1
size: -
V: TRBV7-8
length: 15
CDR3: CASSFLQGSNTEAFF
DNA: TGTGCCAGCAGCTTCTTACAGGGTTCGAACACTGAAGCTTTCTTT

D: -
J: TRBJ2-1
size: -
V: TRBV19
length: 16
CDR3: CASSAYSGETYNEQFF
DNA: TGTGCCAGTAGTGCCTACTCAGGGGAAACCTACAATGAGCAGTTCTTC

D: TRBD1
J: TRBJ2-7
size: -
V: TRBV6-1
length: 13
CDR3: CASKLRDSLEQYF
DNA: TGTGCCAGCAAACTCCGGGACAGTCTCGAGCAGTACTTC

D: TRBD1
J: TRBJ1-5
size: -
V: TRBV6-6
length: 15
CDR3: CASSLGQGLDQPQHF
DNA: TGTGCCAGCAGCCTGGGACAGGGCCTGGATCAGCCCCAGCATTTT

D: -
J: TRBJ2-3
size: once
V: TRBV5-8
length: 15
CDR3: CASSVPLSVDDTQYF
DNA: TGTGCCAGCAGCGTCCCCCTCAGCGTAGACGATACGCAGTATTTT

D: TRBD1
J: TRBJ2-7
size: -
V: TRBV5-1
length: 17
CDR3: CASSSRPTTGGWDEQYF
DNA: TGCGCCAGCAGCTCACGCCCAACGACAGGGGGCTGGGACGAGCAGTACTTC

D: TRBD1
J: TRBJ2-7
size: few
V: TRBV9
length: 15
CDR3: CASSARQGYIYEQYF
DNA: TGTGCCAGCAGCGCCCGACAGGGATACATCTACGAGCAGTACTTC

D: TRBD1
J: TRBJ1-6
size: -
V: TRBV11-2
length: 15
CDR3: CASKRQGNYNSPLHF
DNA: TGTGCCAGCAAAAGACAGGGAAACTATAATTCACCCCTCCACTTT

D: TRBD1
J: TRBJ2-5
size: -
V: TRBV11-2
length: 13
CDR3: CASVGRGQETQYF
DNA: TGTGCCAGCGTTGGCAGGGGGCAAGAGACCCAGTACTTC

D: -
J: TRBJ2-3
size: medium-sized
V: TRBV2
length: 13
CDR3: CASSGHSTDTQYF
DNA: TGTGCCAGCAGTGGACATAGCACAGATACGCAGTATTTT

D: TRBD1
J: TRBJ1-6
size: once
V: TRBV5-8
length: 14
CDR3: CASSPDRTLKALHF
DNA: TGTGCCAGCAGCCCGGACAGGACCCTTAAGGCCCTCCACTTT

D: TRBD2
J: TRBJ2-3
size: -
V: TRBV19
length: 13
CDR3: CASSMGAGDTQYF
DNA: TGTGCCAGTAGTATGGGAGCGGGGGATACGCAGTATTTT

D: -
J: TRBJ2-2
size: -
V: TRBV7-9
length: 14
CDR3: CASSPGSRAGELFF
DNA: TGTGCCAGCAGCCCTGGATCCCGAGCCGGGGAGCTGTTTTTT

D: -
J: TRBJ2-1
size: -
V: TRBV6-5
length: 14
CDR3: CASSASGVYNEQFF
DNA: TGTGCCAGCAGTGCCTCAGGGGTCTACAATGAGCAGTTCTTC

D: -
J: TRBJ1-1
size: -
V: TRBV6-5
length: 13
CDR3: CASSGTANTEAFF
DNA: TGTGCCAGCAGTGGGACGGCGAACACTGAAGCTTTCTTT

D: -
J: TRBJ1-1
size: -
V: TRBV11-2
length: 13
CDR3: CASSSTRQTEAFF
DNA: TGTGCCAGCAGCTCAACTAGACAGACTGAAGCTTTCTTT

D: TRBD1
J: TRBJ1-6
size: -
V: TRBV7-9
length: 14
CDR3: CASSLTTGDSPLHF
DNA: TGTGCCAGCAGCTTAACGACAGGGGATTCACCCCTCCACTTT

D: TRBD2
J: TRBJ2-1
size: -
V: TRBV5-1
length: 16
CDR3: CASSSGTSGSYNEQFF
DNA: TGCGCCAGCAGCTCCGGGACTAGCGGCTCCTACAATGAGCAGTTCTTC

D: -
J: TRBJ1-1
size: few
V: TRBV4-3
length: 13
CDR3: CASRQAGRTEAFF
DNA: TGCGCCAGCCGCCAGGCCGGGAGGACTGAAGCTTTCTTT

D: -
J: TRBJ1-2
size: -
V: TRBV7-2
length: 16
CDR3: CASSLDSGTSRRSYTF
DNA: TGTGCCAGCAGCTTAGACTCCGGGACGTCAAGACGGAGCTACACCTTC

D: -
J: TRBJ2-7
size: -
V: TRBV4-1
length: 13
CDR3: CASSQDPDYEQYF
DNA: TGCGCCAGCAGCCAAGATCCAGATTACGAGCAGTACTTC

D: TRBD2
J: TRBJ2-5
size: few
V: TRBV18
length: 15
CDR3: CASQVLAGAQETQYF
DNA: TGTGCCAGCCAGGTACTAGCGGGTGCCCAAGAGACCCAGTACTTC

D: TRBD1
J: TRBJ1-2
size: -
V: TRBV7-3
length: 13
CDR3: CASSPDRGAGYTF
DNA: TGTGCCAGCAGCCCCGACAGGGGGGCTGGCTACACCTTC

D: -
J: TRBJ1-2
size: -
V: TRBV11-2
length: 15
CDR3: CASSPGLGNFYGYTF
DNA: TGTGCCAGCAGCCCAGGACTGGGCAACTTCTATGGCTACACCTTC

D: TRBD1
J: TRBJ1-3
size: -
V: TRBV7-2
length: 16
CDR3: CASSLEQGASGNTIYF
DNA: TGTGCCAGCAGCTTAGAGCAGGGGGCCTCTGGAAACACCATATATTTT

D: -
J: TRBJ2-3
size: -
V: TRBV7-3
length: 11
CDR3: CASSLGRPQYF
DNA: TGTGCCAGCAGCTTGGGCCGCCCGCAGTACTTT

D: -
J: TRBJ2-2
size: -
V: TRBV6-6
length: 14
CDR3: CASSYVRGAGELFF
DNA: TGTGCCAGCAGTTACGTCCGGGGGGCTGGGGAGCTGTTTTTT

D: -
J: TRBJ2-5
size: -
V: TRBV5-8
length: 11
CDR3: CASSAMATQYF
DNA: TGTGCCAGCAGCGCGATGGCGACCCAGTACTTC

D: -
J: TRBJ2-7
size: once
V: TRBV7-2
length: 15
CDR3: CASSPEAGRSYEQYF
DNA: TGTGCCAGCAGTCCAGAGGCGGGGCGATCCTACGAGCAGTACTTC

D: -
J: TRBJ2-1
size: -
V: TRBV5-1
length: 15
CDR3: CASSLVSGSYNEQFF
DNA: TGCGCCAGCAGTCTAGTGAGTGGCTCCTACAATGAGCAGTTCTTC

D: TRBD1
J: TRBJ2-7
size: -
V: TRBV27
length: 14
CDR3: CASSWAGGPYEQYF
DNA: TGTGCCAGCAGTTGGGCAGGGGGCCCATACGAGCAGTACTTC

D: -
J: TRBJ2-5
size: -
V: TRBV6-5
length: 14
CDR3: CASSWSGQQETQYF
DNA: TGTGCCAGCAGTTGGTCAGGGCAACAAGAGACCCAGTACTTC

D: -
J: TRBJ1-5
size: -
V: TRBV4-2
length: 14
CDR3: CASSQTGGPQPQHF
DNA: TGTGCCAGCAGCCAGACCGGGGGGCCCCAGCCCCAGCATTTT

D: -
J: TRBJ2-5
size: -
V: TRBV5-1
length: 13
CDR3: CASSFLAQETQYF
DNA: TGCGCCAGCAGCTTTCTAGCCCAAGAGACCCAGTACTTC

D: TRBD2
J: TRBJ2-5
size: -
V: TRBV10-2
length: 13
CDR3: CASSETSGETQYF
DNA: TGCGCCAGCAGTGAGACTAGCGGAGAGACCCAGTACTTC

D: -
J: TRBJ2-3
size: once
V: TRBV7-6
length: 16
CDR3: CASSLEALGATDTQYF
DNA: TGTGCCAGCAGCTTAGAGGCTCTAGGGGCCACAGATACGCAGTATTTT

D: TRBD1
J: TRBJ2-7
size: -
V: TRBV5-1
length: 15
CDR3: CASRTPGGQGSEQYF
DNA: TGCGCCAGCAGAACTCCCGGGGGACAGGGAAGCGAGCAGTACTTC

D: -
J: TRBJ1-2
size: medium-sized
V: TRBV27
length: 13
CDR3: CASSFQGNYGYTF
DNA: TGTGCCAGCAGTTTTCAGGGGAACTATGGCTACACCTTC

D: TRBD1
J: TRBJ1-2
size: -
V: TRBV28
length: 15
CDR3: CASRIGTGKGYGYTF
DNA: TGTGCCAGCAGAATTGGGACAGGGAAGGGCTATGGCTACACCTTC

D: -
J: TRBJ1-5
size: -
V: TRBV30
length: 13
CDR3: CAWSHLSNQPQHF
DNA: TGTGCCTGGAGCCACCTTAGCAATCAGCCCCAGCATTTT

D: -
J: TRBJ1-4
size: -
V: TRBV18
length: 16
CDR3: CASSPRQAATNEKLFF
DNA: TGTGCCAGCTCACCACGGCAGGCTGCAACTAATGAAAAACTGTTTTTT

D: TRBD1
J: TRBJ2-1
size: -
V: TRBV5-6
length: 14
CDR3: CASSWGQGSNEQFF
DNA: TGTGCCAGCAGCTGGGGACAGGGTAGTAATGAGCAGTTCTTC

D: TRBD1
J: TRBJ2-2
size: -
V: TRBV18
length: 17
CDR3: CASSRPQGEDRAGELFF
DNA: TGTGCCAGCTCACGACCACAGGGGGAGGATAGAGCCGGGGAGCTGTTTTTT

D: -
J: TRBJ2-6
size: -
V: TRBV7-3
length: 16
CDR3: CASSPVGGAGANVLTF
DNA: TGTGCCAGCAGCCCTGTCGGGGGAGCTGGGGCCAACGTCCTGACTTTC

D: -
J: TRBJ1-4
size: -
V: TRBV19
length: 13
CDR3: CASTRQDGEKLFF
DNA: TGTGCCAGTACGAGACAGGATGGAGAAAAACTGTTTTTT

D: TRBD1
J: TRBJ1-5
size: -
V: TRBV9
length: 15
CDR3: CASSKTGYSNQPQHF
DNA: TGTGCCAGCAGCAAGACAGGGTATAGCAATCAGCCCCAGCATTTT

D: -
J: TRBJ2-7
size: -
V: TRBV11-3
length: 14
CDR3: CASSLDSDSAEQYF
DNA: TGTGCCAGCAGCTTAGATTCGGACAGCGCCGAGCAGTACTTC

D: -
J: TRBJ1-1
size: -
V: TRBV10-2
length: 13
CDR3: CASSESSSTEAFF
DNA: TGCGCCAGCAGTGAGTCCAGTTCGACTGAAGCTTTCTTT